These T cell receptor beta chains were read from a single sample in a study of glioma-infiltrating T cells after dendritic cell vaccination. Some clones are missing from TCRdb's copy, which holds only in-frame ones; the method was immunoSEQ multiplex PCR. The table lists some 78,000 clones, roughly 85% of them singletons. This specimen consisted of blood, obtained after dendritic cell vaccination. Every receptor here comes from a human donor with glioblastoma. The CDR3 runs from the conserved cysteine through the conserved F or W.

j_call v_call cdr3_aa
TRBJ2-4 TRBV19 CASSELDSDKNIQYF
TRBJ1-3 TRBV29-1 CSGVLLGLSGNTIYF
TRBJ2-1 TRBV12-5 CASGLGQAGGERNEQFF
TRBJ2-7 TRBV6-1 CASSEARGTPYEQYF
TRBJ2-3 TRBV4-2 CASSQGGTGRLDTQYF
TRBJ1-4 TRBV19 CASSSGPSNNEKLFF
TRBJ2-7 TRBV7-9 CASSLTPLGRDSYEQYF
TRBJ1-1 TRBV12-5 CASSGTMNTEAFF
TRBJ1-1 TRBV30 CACQVAEAFF
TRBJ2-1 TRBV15 CATSRRPGLAGTISYNEQFF
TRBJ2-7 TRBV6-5 CASKATGTFDYEQYF
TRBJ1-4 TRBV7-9 CASSFTATNEKLFF
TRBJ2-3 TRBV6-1 CASRALAQDTQYF
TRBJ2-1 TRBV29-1 CSVEDVGVGVPSSYNEQFF
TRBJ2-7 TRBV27 CASSLDRGLLSYEQYF
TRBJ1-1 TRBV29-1 CSVGAPGQGAGGAFF
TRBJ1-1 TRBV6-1 CASSEGSVVATEAFF
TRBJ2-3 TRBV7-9 CASSLALSITDTQYF
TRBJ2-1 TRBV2 CASSERAYEQFF
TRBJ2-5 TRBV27 CASSFGPVETQYF